This T cell receptor (beta chain) appears in the sequencing data of a study of CD8 T cells in Susac syndrome. Concerning this clonotype itself: The target antigen is unknown.

Peripheral blood CD8+ and CD4+ T cells were profiled by TCR beta sequencing. Study results and limitations: The study's TCR sequencing and HLA analysis drew on a certain number of individuals. That number was acknowledged as relatively small. Detection of Susac-specific public clones gave fewer than 20 in total CD8+ repertoires and several in CD8+ TEMRA repertoires.

The V gene's germline CDR1 is SGHNT and CDR2 YENEEA. The CDR3 is 15 amino acids. V shed 5 bases and J 7 bases; nucleotides not matched to a gene: 11. Random hexamers were used to reverse transcribe an amount of about 0.45 to 1 ug RNA. TCRdb redid the calling of the immunoSEQ multiplex PCR reads with MiXCR, one entry per CDR3 protein. Of about 82,000 distinct CDR3 sequences listed, around 96% are singletons. The genes are TRBV11-3 and TRBJ1-1; 9 positions agree with TRBD1. Sequenced material: CD8+ T cells from PBMCs. The TCR originated in a human donor with Susac syndrome. CDR3 sequence: CASSPRDRAASEAFF. DNA for the CDR3: TGTGCCAGCAGCCCCCGGGACAGGGCAGCGAGTGAAGCTTTCTTT.